This T cell receptor beta chain is from a study of sequential checkpoint blockade in melanoma. Study context: TCRβ was sequenced from DNA of 90 to 95 pretreatment tumors. Matched biopsies came pretreatment and at week 13 for about 24 patients.

Trimming left V 5 bases short and J 0 bases short, with 15 bases between. The CDR3 has 15 residues. The germline V gene has CDR1 SGHRS and CDR2 YFSETQ. TCRdb's table, derived via immunoSEQ multiplex PCR, lists solely in-frame clones and lacks some. The sample lists about 18,000 clones; 65% to 75% were seen once. Treatment defined: randomized to nivolumab then ipilimumab (arm A) or the reverse (arm B). The source is a human donor with melanoma. This sequence joins TRBV5-1 and TRBJ2-7, with D tentatively TRBD1 or TRBD2 (5 bases each). Sequenced material: tumor tissue (inferred from file names), taken from a patient given nivolumab and ipilimumab in sequence. This CDR3 is CASRSGTVSSYEQYF. The CDR3 bases are TGCGCCAGCAGGTCCGGGACGGTGAGCTCCTACGAGCAGTACTTC. Filled out from reference TRBV5-1 and TRBJ2-7, the complete variable domain reads KAGVTQTPRYLIKTRGQQVTLSCSPISGHRSVSWYQQTPGQGLQFLFEYFSETQRNKGNFPGRFSGRQFSNSRSEMNVSTLELGDSALYLCASRSGTVSSYEQYFGPGTRLTVT.